These T cell receptor beta chains were read from a single sample in a study of shared clonotypes between healthy human individuals. Sequencing used immunoSEQ multiplex PCR; TCRdb keeps in-frame clones, though not all of them. This sample has roughly 700,000 clones, with around 74% found just once. The specimen was memory CD4+ T cells sorted from blood. These receptor sequences come from a woman between 25 and 40 years old in good health. The CDR3 runs from the conserved cysteine through the conserved F or W. The order of the fields is V gene, J gene, clone size, D gene, CDR3 protein, CDR3 DNA. A D gene is named only where the DNA matches it firmly. The size field is filled for only some rows; it gives once, few, many or a size class.

>TRBV7-9|TRBJ2-2|-|-
CATRLTPTGELFF
TGTGCCACCCGCCTTACTCCCACCGGGGAGCTGTTTTTT
>TRBV9|TRBJ2-2|-|-
CASSVVVGPTGELFF
TGTGCCAGCAGCGTAGTGGTAGGGCCCACCGGGGAGCTGTTTTTT
>TRBV13|TRBJ2-7|-|TRBD1
CASSLSPGTGGGLYEQYF
TGTGCCAGCAGCTTGAGTCCCGGGACAGGAGGGGGATTATACGAGCAGTACTTC
>TRBV7-3|TRBJ2-3|many|TRBD2
CASSPGRADTQYF
TGTGCCAGCAGCCCAGGGAGGGCTGATACGCAGTATTTT
>TRBV19|TRBJ2-7|-|-
CATSIGHNYEQYF
TGTGCCACCTCCATAGGACACAACTACGAGCAGTACTTC
>TRBV6-5|TRBJ2-1|-|-
CAISRSGENNEQFF
TGTGCCATTTCAAGGAGCGGCGAGAACAATGAGCAGTTCTTC
>TRBV5-1|TRBJ2-2|-|-
CASSRARDTGELFF
TGCGCCAGCAGCCGCGCACGGGATACCGGGGAGCTGTTTTTT
>TRBV19|TRBJ2-1|-|-
CASSRQGWGYNEQFF
TGTGCCAGTAGTAGGCAGGGTTGGGGCTACAATGAGCAGTTCTTC
>TRBV28|TRBJ1-1|many|TRBD1
CASSFSALGWDRVRPLMNTEAFF
TGTGCCAGCAGTTTTTCTGCGTTGGGGTGGGACAGAGTTCGGCCCCTCATGAACACTGAAGCTTTCTTT
>TRBV7-2|TRBJ2-3|-|-
CASSKSQSTDTQYF
TGTGCCAGCAGCAAATCACAGAGCACAGATACGCAGTATTTT
>TRBV9|TRBJ2-5|-|-
CASSVMGGREETQYF
TGTGCCAGCAGCGTCATGGGGGGCAGGGAAGAGACCCAGTACTTC
>TRBV28|TRBJ1-5|-|TRBD1
CASRRSGTGGQPQHF
TGTGCCAGCAGGCGCTCCGGGACAGGGGGCCAACCCCAGCATTTT
>TRBV5-1|TRBJ2-7|-|TRBD2
CASSLGAGGRYEQYF
TGCGCCAGCAGCTTGGGGGCGGGAGGTAGATACGAGCAGTACTTC
>TRBV2|TRBJ2-1|-|-
CASRDQLLNEQFF
TGTGCCAGCCGGGACCAGCTGCTCAATGAGCAGTTCTTC
>TRBV7-9|TRBJ1-1|-|-
CASSPRGTEAFF
TGTGCCAGCAGCCCGAGGGGGACTGAAGCTTTCTTT
>TRBV28|TRBJ1-1|-|TRBD1
CASILTGMTEAFF
TGTGCCAGCATCCTGACAGGGATGACTGAAGCTTTCTTT
>TRBV5-1|TRBJ2-7|-|-
CASSLAQRLGSIYEQYF
TGCGCCAGCAGCTTGGCCCAACGGCTCGGTTCGATCTACGAGCAGTACTTC
>TRBV9|TRBJ2-1|once|-
CASSHKLYNEQFF
TGTGCCAGCAGCCACAAGCTCTACAATGAGCAGTTCTTC
>TRBV29-1|TRBJ2-5|once|TRBD1
CSVGMHRGPETQYF
TGCAGCGTTGGCATGCACAGGGGGCCAGAGACCCAGTACTTC
>TRBV11-2|TRBJ2-3|-|TRBD2
CASRGSGKRGDTQYF
TGTGCCAGCAGGGGTAGCGGGAAACGGGGAGATACGCAGTATTTT
>TRBV2|TRBJ1-2|-|TRBD1
CASQKGTVYGYTF
TGTGCCAGTCAAAAGGGGACAGTCTATGGCTACACCTTC
>TRBV9|TRBJ2-3|-|-
CASSALGGPTDTQYF
TGTGCCAGCAGCGCGTTAGGAGGGCCCACAGATACGCAGTATTTT
>TRBV5-1|TRBJ1-3|-|-
CASSLGIDGNTIYF
TGCGCCAGCAGCTTGGGGATAGACGGAAACACCATATATTTT
>TRBV5-8|TRBJ1-2|-|-
CASSPLSRGYGYTF
TGTGCCAGCAGCCCCCTGAGCAGGGGATATGGCTACACCTTC
>TRBV5-1|TRBJ2-7|-|TRBD1
CASSVGQSSYEQYF
TGCGCCAGCAGCGTGGGACAGTCTTCCTACGAGCAGTACTTC
>TRBV28|TRBJ2-5|few|TRBD1
CAIRDSQETQYF
TGTGCCATCCGGGACAGCCAAGAGACCCAGTACTTC
>TRBV30|TRBJ2-7|-|-
CAWRGQEPSYEQYF
TGTGCCTGGAGGGGCCAGGAGCCCTCCTACGAGCAGTACTTC
>TRBV6-5|TRBJ1-5|-|-
CASRQGRDGHQPQHF
TGTGCCAGCAGACAAGGCAGGGATGGTCATCAGCCCCAGCATTTT